These 20 T cell receptor beta chains came from one sample sequenced in a study of blood T cell repertoires in COVID-19 (dated by TCRdb to about 2020). Library preparation was by the immunoSEQ multiplex PCR assay. In TCRdb, the immuneACCESS table is reduced to in-frame sequences with V and J assigned. These tables do not hold every clone; where another copy was compared, an unresolved V gene accounts for under half, and the others remain unexplained. Present in this sample are 150,000 to 200,000 clones, 86% of which were seen just once. The ten largest make up around 7% of the sample. Sequencing was performed on peripheral blood. The receptor set was obtained from a woman older than 75 in a cohort sampled during active or convalescent COVID-19.

The chain couples TRBV5-6 to TRBJ1-3, with D possibly matching TRBD1 (6 bases). Per germline, CDR1 SGHDT and CDR2 YYEEEE. This CDR3 is built from 14 residues. The V gene lost 4 bases and the J gene lost 4 bases, with 12 bases spanning the gap. CDR3 in amino acids: CASSLRGPGNTIYF. CDR3 coding DNA: TGTGCCAGCAGCCTCAGGGGTCCCGGAAACACCATATATTTT. Complete variable domain (other parts from reference TRBV5-6 and TRBJ1-3): DAGVTQSPTHLIKTRGQQVTLRCSPKSGHDTVSWYQQALGQGPQFIFQYYEEEERQRGNFPDRFSGHQFPNYSSELNVNALLLGDSALYLCASSLRGPGNTIYFGEGSWLTVV.

J is TRBJ1-1 and V is TRBV5-6, with D unclear. The germline gives CDR1 SGHDT, CDR2 YYEEEE. The CDR3 extends over 16 amino acids. V was clipped by 1 base and J by 0 bases, with 13 bases between them. DNA of the CDR3: TGTGCCAGCAGCTTGCGCAGAACCCGTATGAACACTGAAGCTTTCTTT. Translating it yields CASSLRRTRMNTEAFF. Full variable domain (missing parts from reference TRBV5-6 and TRBJ1-1): DAGVTQSPTHLIKTRGQQVTLRCSPKSGHDTVSWYQQALGQGPQFIFQYYEEEERQRGNFPDRFSGHQFPNYSSELNVNALLLGDSALYLCASSLRRTRMNTEAFFGQGTRLTVV.

This clone is a singleton in its sample. This chain uses TRBV7-2 with TRBJ2-1; TRBD1 matches at 7 bases. Trimming cost V 6 bases and J 4 bases; bases outside gene matches: 3. This CDR3 spans 13 amino acids. Germline loops: CDR1 SGHTA, CDR2 FQGNSA. CDR3 sequence reads: CASRKTGYNEQFF. The CDR3 DNA sequence: TGTGCCAGCAGAAAGACAGGGTACAATGAGCAGTTCTTC.

Here the CDR3 DNA reads TGTGCCAGCAGCCGCCCTCAAGGACAGGGGTATGAAAAACTGTTTTTT. This encodes CASSRPQGQGYEKLFF. This chain uses TRBV7-9 with TRBJ1-4, with 9 positions matching TRBD1. With V trimmed by 5 bases and J by 6 bases, 10 bases remained unmatched. Per germline, CDR1 SEHNR and CDR2 FQNEAQ (reference sequence). This CDR3 spans 16 amino acids.

The chain is built from TRBV6-2 or TRBV6-3 and TRBJ1-1; 9 bases fit TRBD1. The CDR3 has 15 residues. CDR1 MNHEY and CDR2 SVGEGT come from the germline V gene. Unmatched junction bases numbered 10, after V lost 5 bases and J lost 6 bases. The DNA for the CDR3 is TGTGCCAGCAGTGATTACGGGGGACAGGGCTCTGAAGCTTTCTTT. Translated, it gives CASSDYGGQGSEAFF.

The gene calls are TRBV27 and TRBJ1-4; 11 nucleotides agree with TRBD1. V lost 5 bases to trimming and J lost 8 bases; unmatched junction nucleotides: 7. Germline assignment: CDR1 MNHEY and CDR2 SMNVEV (reference sequence). This CDR3 is built from 15 residues. The CDR3 sequence is CASSLGTGGGEKLFF. The CDR3 DNA reads TGTGCCAGCAGTCTCGGGACAGGGGGAGGCGAAAAACTGTTTTTT.

V is TRBV21-1 and J is TRBJ1-5. TRBV21-1 is deemed a pseudogene. The CDR3 runs 14 residues. CDR3 amino acids: CASSRGQVNQPQHF. As DNA, the CDR3 is TGTGCCAGCAGCAGAGGGCAGGTCAATCAGCCCCAGCATTTT.

V and J are TRBV15 and TRBJ2-2, with D possibly matching TRBD1 (5 bases). Germline lookup yields CDR1 LNHNV and CDR2 YYDKDF (reference sequence). Trimming stripped 1 base from V and 5 bases from J, with 8 bases between. CDR3 length: 14 residues. The CDR3 region is CATSRGKGTGELFF. CDR3 in DNA: TGTGCCACCAGCAGAGGGAAGGGGACCGGGGAGCTGTTTTTT.

The J gene is TRBJ2-5, the V gene TRBV3-1 (or the pseudogene TRBV3-2), with TRBD1 matching over 7 bases. Germline V CDR1 and CDR2: LGHDT, YNNKEL (reference sequence). With V trimmed by 0 bases and J by 4 bases, 5 bases remained unmatched. The CDR3 spans 15 residues. Written as DNA, the CDR3 is TGTGCCAGCAGCCAAGAAGGGGACAGAGGAGAGACCCAGTACTTC. This gives the protein CASSQEGDRGETQYF.

The genes are TRBV11-3 and TRBJ2-5, with 8 bases that match TRBD2. V was pared by 3 bases and J by 2 bases, with 8 bases of the junction left unmatched. This CDR3 spans 16 amino acids. The V gene's germline CDR1 is SGHNT and CDR2 YENEEA. The CDR3 DNA reads as TGTGCCAGCAGCTTTGGCGCGGGGGGACCTCAAGAGACCCAGTACTTC. Its translation is CASSFGAGGPQETQYF.

V usage is TRBV2 and J usage is TRBJ1-1, with unresolved D. The germline CDR1 and CDR2 sequences are SNHLY and FYNNEI. V lost 4 bases and J 0 bases, leaving 3 bases between the germline ends. This CDR3 is built from 12 residues. The DNA of the CDR3 is TGTGCCAGCAGTGGTATGAACACTGAAGCTTTCTTT. This gives the protein CASSGMNTEAFF.

The table lists this clone with a few counts. This rearrangement joins TRBV6-5 to TRBJ1-5; TRBD1 matches 10 bases. The trim removed 7 bases at V and 3 bases at J, leaving 6 bases unmatched. CDR3 length: 15 residues. CDR1 is MNHEY, CDR2 SVGAGI, per germline. The CDR3: CASMGGQGPNQPQHF. In nucleotides, the CDR3 is TGTGCCAGCATGGGGGGACAGGGGCCCAATCAGCCCCAGCATTTT.

The V and J genes are TRBV10-2 and TRBJ2-1; 8 positions match TRBD2. After removal of 7 bases from V and 5 bases from J, the junction contained 16 bases not matched to a gene. This CDR3 has 17 amino acids. Germline CDR1 reads WSHSY; CDR2 reads SAAADI. CDR3 amino acids: CASMAGGLRSRHNEQFF. CDR3 coding DNA: TGCGCCAGCATGGCGGGGGGCCTAAGGTCCCGCCACAATGAGCAGTTCTTC.

The rearrangement links TRBV6-2 or TRBV6-3 to TRBJ2-7; D may be TRBD2 (6 bases). From germline, CDR1 is MNHEY and CDR2 SVGEGT. CDR3 size: 16 residues. Trimming left V 0 bases short and J 0 bases short, with 12 bases between. The CDR3 nucleotides read TGTGCCAGCAGTTACTCCCTAGCGCGGCCCTCCTACGAGCAGTACTTC. Protein sequence: CASSYSLARPSYEQYF.

This chain uses TRBV24-1 with TRBJ2-3, with 7 bases that match TRBD2. Germline CDR1 and CDR2: KGHDR and SFDVKD. Trimming removed 4 bases from V and 1 base from J; junction bases left unmatched: 4. The CDR3 totals 15 residues. This CDR3 reads CATSDPSGGTDTQYF. The CDR3, as DNA: TGTGCCACCAGTGACCCGAGCGGGGGCACAGATACGCAGTATTTT.

This clone has only one observation. The J gene is TRBJ1-2, the V gene TRBV5-1; 12 bases match TRBD1. Germline trimming cut 4 bases from V and 6 bases from J; bases unmatched to any gene: 16. The length of the CDR3 is 18 residues. From germline, CDR1 is SGHRS and CDR2 YFSETQ. CDR3 sequence: CASSILPGQGAPVDGYTF. The CDR3 DNA reads TGCGCCAGCAGCATACTACCGGGACAGGGGGCTCCTGTGGATGGCTACACCTTC. The full variable domain, rest sourced from reference TRBV5-1 and TRBJ1-2, is KAGVTQTPRYLIKTRGQQVTLSCSPISGHRSVSWYQQTPGQGLQFLFEYFSETQRNKGNFPGRFSGRQFSNSRSEMNVSTLELGDSALYLCASSILPGQGAPVDGYTFGSGTRLTVV.

There are a few counts of this clone. The chain is built from TRBV2 and TRBJ2-5, with 8 bases identical to TRBD2. The CDR3 is 13 residues long. The V and J ends lost 11 bases and 4 bases, in that order; junction bases with no gene match: 9. Germline V gives CDR1 SNHLY, CDR2 FYNNEI. The CDR3 sequence: CALSREGLETQYF. CDR3 coding DNA: TGTGCCCTCAGTCGGGAGGGCCTAGAGACCCAGTACTTC.

This chain links TRBV24-1 with TRBJ1-2, with 9 bases aligning to TRBD1. The CDR3 length is 15 residues. Trimming at V came to 3 bases and at J to 4 bases, leaving 5 bases not matched to a gene. From germline, CDR1 is KGHDR and CDR2 SFDVKD. The CDR3 spells CATSDHGTGIYGYTF. DNA of the CDR3: TGTGCCACCAGTGATCATGGGACAGGGATCTATGGCTACACCTTC.

This clone was observed once. The CDR3 region is CASSFQGGNSPLHF. The CDR3 DNA follows: TGTGCCAGCAGCTTTCAGGGTGGAAATTCACCCCTCCACTTT. The chain joins TRBV7-2 to TRBJ1-6, with D possibly TRBD1 on 5 matching bases. The CDR3 spans 14 residues. Looked up from germline, CDR1 is SGHTA and CDR2 is FQGNSA. V dropped 3 bases and J dropped 7 bases, with 10 bases sitting between them. Using reference TRBV7-2 and TRBJ1-6 for the parts outside the CDR3, the full variable domain is GAGVSQSPSNKVTEKGKDVELRCDPISGHTALYWYRQSLGQGLEFLIYFQGNSAPDKSGLPSDRFSAERTGGSVSTLTIQRTQQEDSAVYLCASSFQGGNSPLHFGNGTRLTVT.

J is TRBJ1-2 and V is TRBV28, with 10 bases matching TRBD1. CDR3 length: 15 amino acids. Germline CDR1 MDHEN, CDR2 SYDVKM. The junction had 4 bases not matched to a gene; V was cut back by 5 bases and J by 1 base. This CDR3 is CASSPGQGDNYGYTF. The CDR3 DNA is TGTGCCAGCAGTCCCGGACAGGGGGATAACTATGGCTACACCTTC.